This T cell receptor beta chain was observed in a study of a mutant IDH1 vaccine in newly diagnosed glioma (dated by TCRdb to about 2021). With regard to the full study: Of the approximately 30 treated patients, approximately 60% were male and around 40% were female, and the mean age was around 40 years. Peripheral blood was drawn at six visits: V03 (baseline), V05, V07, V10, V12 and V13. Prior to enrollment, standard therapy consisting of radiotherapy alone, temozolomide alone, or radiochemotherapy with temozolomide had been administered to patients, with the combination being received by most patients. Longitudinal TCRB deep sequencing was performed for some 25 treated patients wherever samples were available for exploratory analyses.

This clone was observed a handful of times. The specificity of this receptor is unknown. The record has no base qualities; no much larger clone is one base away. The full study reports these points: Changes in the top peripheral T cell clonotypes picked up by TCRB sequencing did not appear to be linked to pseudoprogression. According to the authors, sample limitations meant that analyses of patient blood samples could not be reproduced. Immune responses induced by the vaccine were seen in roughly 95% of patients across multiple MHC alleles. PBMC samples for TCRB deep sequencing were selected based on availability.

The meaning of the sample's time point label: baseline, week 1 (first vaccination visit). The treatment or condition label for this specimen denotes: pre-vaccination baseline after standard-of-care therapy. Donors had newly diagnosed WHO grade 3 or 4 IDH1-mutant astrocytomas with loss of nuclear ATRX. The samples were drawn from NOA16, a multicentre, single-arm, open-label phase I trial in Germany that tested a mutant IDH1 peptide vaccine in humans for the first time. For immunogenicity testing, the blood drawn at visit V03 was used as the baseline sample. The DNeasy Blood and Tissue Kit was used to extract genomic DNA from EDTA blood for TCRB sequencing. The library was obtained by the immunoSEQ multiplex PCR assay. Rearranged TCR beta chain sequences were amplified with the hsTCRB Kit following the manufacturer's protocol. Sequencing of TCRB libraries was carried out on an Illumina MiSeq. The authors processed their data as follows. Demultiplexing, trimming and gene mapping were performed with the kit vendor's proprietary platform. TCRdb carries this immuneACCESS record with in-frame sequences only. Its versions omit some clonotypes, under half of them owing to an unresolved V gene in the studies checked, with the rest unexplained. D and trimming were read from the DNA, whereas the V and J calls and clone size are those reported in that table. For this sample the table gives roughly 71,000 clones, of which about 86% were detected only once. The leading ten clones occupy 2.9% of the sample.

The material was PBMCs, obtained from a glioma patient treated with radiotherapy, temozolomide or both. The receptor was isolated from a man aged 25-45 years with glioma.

Here the CDR3 is given as CASSPMGGRPNEKLFF. In nucleotides, the sequence is TGTGCCAGCAGCCCTATGGGGGGCAGGCCAAATGAAAAACTGTTTTTT. The chain links TRBV7-6 with TRBJ1-4; the D segment could be TRBD1, given 6 matching bases. The CDR3 sequence holds 16 residues, the cysteine and phenylalanine included. Just CDR3 DNA is preserved here, 48 bases in frame from base 1. The CDR1 and CDR2 encoded by the germline V gene are SGHVS and FNYEAQ. The germline ends are 18 bases apart after V is trimmed by 5 bases and J by 5 bases.